These 17 T cell receptor beta chains were sequenced from one sample in a study of persistence of HIV-infected CD4 T cells. An overlapping HIV-1 Gag peptide pool stimulated these cells at 0.95 to 1 ug/peptide/mL. Memory cells lacking CD40L and CD69 with high CD45RO were sorted. Sequencing used immunoSEQ version 4 in survey mode. The data were produced by immunoSEQ multiplex PCR, yet TCRdb's version contains in-frame clones alone and is incomplete. The sample lists about 36,000 clones; over 65% were seen once. Their recognized antigens are unknown. This specimen consisted of cultured CD4+ T cells from PBMCs, obtained from a patient who received antiretroviral therapy. The receptor set was obtained from an adult with HIV. The donor label of this sample is uncertain.

This clone appeared once. This chain connects TRBV5-4 to TRBJ1-6; 8 bases are shared with TRBD1. The germline V gene encodes CDR1 SGHNT and CDR2 YYREEE (reference sequence). This CDR3 contains 16 residues. Germline trimming cut 1 base from V and 4 bases from J; bases unmatched to any gene: 4. The chain's CDR3 is CASSLYRGEYNSPLHF. The CDR3 bases are TGTGCCAGCAGCTTGTACAGGGGGGAATATAATTCACCCCTCCACTTT. Full variable domain (rest looked up from reference TRBV5-4 and TRBJ1-6): ETGVTQSPTHLIKTRGQQVTLRCSSQSGHNTVSWYQQALGQGPQFIFQYYREEENGRGNFPPRFSGLQFPNYSSELNVNALELDDSALYLCASSLYRGEYNSPLHFGNGTRLTVT.

The chain links TRBV7-2 to TRBJ2-3; TRBD2 aligns across 10 bases. The CDR3 totals 13 residues. CDR1 is SGHTA and CDR2 is FQGNSA in the germline V gene. Germline trimming cut 7 bases from V and 3 bases from J; bases unmatched to any gene: 1. CDR3 protein: CASKLAGTDTQYF. CDR3 nucleotide sequence: TGTGCCAGCAAACTAGCGGGGACAGATACGCAGTATTTT. Complete variable domain (other parts from reference TRBV7-2 and TRBJ2-3): GAGVSQSPSNKVTEKGKDVELRCDPISGHTALYWYRQSLGQGLEFLIYFQGNSAPDKSGLPSDRFSAERTGGSVSTLTIQRTQQEDSAVYLCASKLAGTDTQYFGPGTRLTVL.

The rearrangement joins TRBV29-1 to TRBJ2-3; TRBD2 aligns across 9 bases. There are 17 residues in the CDR3. CDR1 and CDR2 (germline): SQVTM, ANQGSEA. V lost 3 bases and J lost 6; bases outside the gene matches: 16. CDR3 in DNA: TGCAGCGTTGATGAGGTAGCGGGGGCCAGCAGAGTTGATACGCAGTATTTT. Protein product: CSVDEVAGASRVDTQYF.

The rearrangement joins TRBV5-1 to TRBJ1-1; TRBD1 matches at 7 bases. The ends lost 6 bases at V and 0 bases at J; junction bases unmatched: 11. Germline V gives CDR1 SGHRS, CDR2 YFSETQ. CDR3 size: 16 residues. The CDR3 DNA follows: TGCGCCAGCACCCCGGGACTAGGGGGCCTGAACACTGAAGCTTTCTTT. As protein: CASTPGLGGLNTEAFF.

The chain uses TRBV5-8 and TRBJ2-3; 7 bases are a match to TRBD2. The CDR3 length is 15 residues. Germline CDR1 is SGHTS and CDR2 is YDEGEE. V gave up 4 bases and J gave up 0 bases; unmatched junction bases: 5. The CDR3 DNA reads as TGTGCCAGCAGCCCGAGCGGGGCCAGCACAGATACGCAGTATTTT. This gives the protein CASSPSGASTDTQYF.

The chain employs TRBV11-3 and TRBJ2-4; 9 positions agree with TRBD1. J lost 0 bases, V lost 5 bases, and 5 bases had no gene match. This CDR3 region has 16 residues. Germline lookup yields CDR1 SGHNT and CDR2 YENEEA. The CDR3 sequence is CASSPGQGEAKNIQYF. The CDR3 DNA sequence: TGTGCCAGCAGCCCGGGACAGGGTGAAGCCAAAAACATTCAGTACTTC.

This clone was counted a single time. This chain joins TRBV2 and TRBJ1-5, with D perhaps matching TRBD1 (5 bases). Trimming took off 3 bases at V and 5 bases at J, with 5 bases between the two ends. CDR1 SNHLY and CDR2 FYNNEI come from the germline V gene. This CDR3 has 12 amino acids. The CDR3 DNA reads TGTGCCAGCAGTGACAGGGATCAGCCCCAGCATTTT. The encoded protein is CASSDRDQPQHF.

This clone has just a few counts. The identical CDR3 is also encoded by other nucleotide sequences in the sample. The chain is built from TRBV7-9 and TRBJ1-5, with D unresolved. The germline V gene has CDR1 SEHNR and CDR2 FQNEAQ (reference sequence). The length of the CDR3 is 15 residues. V was trimmed by 0 bases and J by 0 bases, leaving 6 bases between them. CDR3 bases: TGTGCCAGCAGCTTAGCAGGCCATAGCAATCAGCCCCAGCATTTT. Its protein is CASSLAGHSNQPQHF.

This clone was seen once. The CDR3: CASRRGQSNQPQHF. Written as DNA, the CDR3 is TGTGCCAGTCGCCGGGGGCAGAGCAATCAGCCCCAGCATTTT. V usage is TRBV2 and J usage is TRBJ1-5; a weak D match, TRBD1 (6 bases). The V gene lost 9 bases and the J gene lost 1 base, with 13 bases spanning the gap. The V gene's germline CDR1 is SNHLY and CDR2 FYNNEI. This CDR3 has 14 amino acids.

This clone was seen once. V gene TRBV7-6 combines with J gene TRBJ1-4, with 9 bases lining up with TRBD1. The CDR3 is made up of 15 amino acids. Germline-derived CDR1 and CDR2 are SGHVS and FNYEAQ. Trimming removed 3 bases from V and 4 bases from J; junction bases left unmatched: 3. The CDR3 nucleotides are TGTGCCAGCAGCTTGGGGACAGGGAATAATGAAAAACTGTTTTTT. As protein: CASSLGTGNNEKLFF. Full variable domain (missing parts from reference TRBV7-6 and TRBJ1-4): GAGVSQSPRYKVTKRGQDVALRCDPISGHVSLYWYRQALGQGPEFLTYFNYEAQQDKSGLPNDRFSAERPEGSISTLTIQRTEQRDSAMYRCASSLGTGNNEKLFFGSGTQLSVL.

This sequence joins TRBV29-1 and TRBJ1-1; 11 positions agree with TRBD1. Trimming cost V 8 bases and J 1 base; bases outside gene matches: 9. The CDR3 loop spans 15 amino acids. Per the germline V gene, CDR1 is SQVTM and CDR2 is ANQGSEA. CDR3 amino acids: CSIGQGAKRNTEAFF. The CDR3 DNA sequence: TGCAGCATCGGACAGGGGGCCAAAAGGAACACTGAAGCTTTCTTT.

This chain connects TRBV7-8 to TRBJ1-5; D perhaps matches TRBD1 (5 bases). Trimming pared 3 bases from V and 3 bases from J, leaving 12 bases between. Looked up from germline, CDR1 is SGHVS and CDR2 is FQNEAQ. The CDR3 loop spans 15 amino acids. The CDR3: CASSLGRTPNQPQHF. CDR3 in DNA: TGTGCCAGCAGCTTGGGACGCACACCCAATCAGCCCCAGCATTTT. Full variable domain (outside the CDR3, taken from reference TRBV7-8 and TRBJ1-5): GAGVSQSPRYKVAKRGQDVALRCDPISGHVSLFWYQQALGQGPEFLTYFQNEAQLDKSGLPSDRFFAERPEGSVSTLKIQRTQQEDSAVYLCASSLGRTPNQPQHFGDGTRLSIL.

The rearrangement uses TRBV5-4 and TRBJ2-2, with TRBD1 matching 9 bases. CDR3 length: 17 residues. V was clipped by 3 bases and J by 6 bases; unmatched bases: 12. The germline gives CDR1 SGHNT, CDR2 YYREEE (reference sequence). The CDR3, as DNA: TGTGCCAGCAGCTCGCCACAGGGGGCGGAATGGGCCGGGGAGCTGTTTTTT. It is translated as CASSSPQGAEWAGELFF. The full variable domain, with the rest looked up from reference TRBV5-4 and TRBJ2-2, is ETGVTQSPTHLIKTRGQQVTLRCSSQSGHNTVSWYQQALGQGPQFIFQYYREEENGRGNFPPRFSGLQFPNYSSELNVNALELDDSALYLCASSSPQGAEWAGELFFGEGSRLTVL.

The CDR3, as DNA: TGTGCCAGTAGTTCCTCGGGACAGGGGGCAACAGATACGCAGTATTTT. As protein: CASSSSGQGATDTQYF. The gene calls are TRBV19 and TRBJ2-3; 12 bases fit TRBD1. V lost 5 bases and J lost 3; bases outside the gene matches: 6. Germline V gene lookup returns CDR1 LNHDA and CDR2 SQIVND (reference sequence). This CDR3 comprises 16 residues.

Here the CDR3 DNA reads TGTGCCAGCACTCGGGACGACTCCTACGAGCAGTACTTC. This encodes CASTRDDSYEQYF. The chain employs TRBV6-1 and TRBJ2-7; D may be TRBD1 or TRBD2 (5 bases each). The CDR3 consists of 13 residues. V was pared by 7 bases and J by 0 bases, with 10 bases between. CDR1 and CDR2 (germline): MNHNS, SASEGT.

This clone was found once. This rearrangement joins TRBV18 to TRBJ2-1; D may be TRBD1 (6 bases). The germline CDR1 and CDR2 sequences are KGHSH and LQKENI. V lost 1 base and J 9 bases, leaving 16 bases between the germline ends. The CDR3 covers 15 residues. CDR3 nucleotides: TGTGCCAGCTCACCACGGTCTAACAGGGAGACTGAGCAGTTCTTC. It is translated as CASSPRSNRETEQFF.

This chain uses TRBV24-1 with TRBJ1-2, with D uncertain. Between the trimmed V and J ends, which lost 4 bases and 3 bases, there was a span of 11 bases. Per the germline V gene, CDR1 is KGHDR and CDR2 is SFDVKD. The CDR3 covers 14 residues. The CDR3 DNA reads TGTGCCACCAGTGACCGAATATGGGACTATGGCTACACCTTC. Translated: CATSDRIWDYGYTF.